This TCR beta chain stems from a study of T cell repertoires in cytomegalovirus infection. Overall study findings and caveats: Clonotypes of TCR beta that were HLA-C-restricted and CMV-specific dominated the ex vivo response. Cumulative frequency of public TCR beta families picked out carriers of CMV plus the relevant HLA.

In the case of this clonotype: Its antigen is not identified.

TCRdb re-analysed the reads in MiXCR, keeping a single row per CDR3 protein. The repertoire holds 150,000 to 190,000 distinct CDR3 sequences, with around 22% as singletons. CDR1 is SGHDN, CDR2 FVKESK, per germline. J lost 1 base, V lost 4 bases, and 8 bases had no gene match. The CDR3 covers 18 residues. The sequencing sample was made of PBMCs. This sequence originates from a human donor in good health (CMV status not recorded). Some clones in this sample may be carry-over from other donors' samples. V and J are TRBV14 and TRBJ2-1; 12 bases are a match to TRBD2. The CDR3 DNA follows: TGTGCCAGCAGCCTCCGTAGGACTAGCGGGAAATCCTACAATGAGCAGTTCTTC. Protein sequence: CASSLRRTSGKSYNEQFF.